What follows are 18 T cell receptor beta chains derived from one specimen sequenced in a study of CD4 and CD8 cells across lung adenocarcinoma regions. Each CDR3 protein is one row after TCRdb ran MiXCR on the PCR reads. The sample shows approximately 8,800 distinct CDR3 sequences, roughly 50% of them seen only once. The material sequenced was CD8+ T cells from the center of a lung tumor. The receptors were sampled from a female donor with lung adenocarcinoma. The CD4 and CD8 labels of this study may be unreliable.

Many counts were recorded for this clonotype. This sequence joins TRBV12-3 or TRBV12-4 and TRBJ2-1; D not resolved. This CDR3 contains 12 residues. Trimming removed 2 bases from V and 5 bases from J, with 4 bases in between. CDR3 protein: CASSLSDNEQFF. The CDR3 region has the DNA TGTGCCAGCAGTTTATCAGACAATGAGCAGTTCTTC.

This clonotype has a count of ten or more. This chain uses TRBV4-1 with TRBJ2-3, with 9 bases that match TRBD2. After removal of 1 base from V and 4 bases from J, the junction contained 3 bases not matched to a gene. The CDR3 runs 15 residues. Germline V gene lookup returns CDR1 MGHRA and CDR2 YSYEKL. Here the CDR3 reads CASSQAAGGADTQYF. Here the CDR3 DNA reads TGCGCCAGCAGCCAAGCAGCGGGGGGCGCAGATACGCAGTATTTT.

This clonotype was observed a single time. At one of its ends the junction is not consistent with the germline gene, which may arise from a read error. V gene TRBV11-2 combines with J gene TRBJ2-3; perhaps TRBD2 as D (7 bases). The CDR3 has 15 amino acids. Germline V lookup: CDR1 SGHAT, CDR2 FQNNGV. CDR3 protein: CARGLGGGPVDTQYF. The CDR3 coding sequence is TGTGCCCGCGGCTTGGGGGGGGGGCCTGTAGATACTCAGTATTTT.

This rearrangement joins TRBV6-1 to TRBJ2-3, with a possible D match to TRBD1 (5 bases). The assigned J gene may be wrong: the sequence end matches TRBJ2-7 better. The CDR3 extends over 14 amino acids. Germline CDR1 MNHNS, CDR2 SASEGT. CDR3 DNA: TGTGCCAGCAGTCGCACAATTCTAACGGACAAGCAGTACTTC. Translated, it gives CASSRTILTDKQYF.

This clonotype is judged medium-sized. As DNA, the CDR3 is TGTGCCAGCAGTGAAATAGCGGGTAGCACAGATACGCAGTATTTT. The encoded protein is CASSEIAGSTDTQYF. The J gene is TRBJ2-3, the V gene TRBV6-1; 7 positions agree with TRBD2. CDR1 and CDR2 (germline): MNHNS, SASEGT. This CDR3 region has 15 residues. The V gene end was trimmed by 2 bases and the J gene end by 0 bases; junction bases not matched to a gene: 2.

The chain has TRBV5-1 and TRBJ2-1; no clear D gene. Germline CDR1 and CDR2: SGHRS and YFSETQ. The CDR3 covers 16 residues. V was pared by 5 bases and J by 0 bases, with 15 bases between. This chain's CDR3 is CASSPDTAVSYNEQFF. The CDR3 coding sequence is TGCGCCAGCAGTCCAGACACCGCTGTCTCCTACAATGAGCAGTTCTTC. Full variable domain (remainder filled in from reference TRBV5-1 and TRBJ2-1): KAGVTQTPRYLIKTRGQQVTLSCSPISGHRSVSWYQQTPGQGLQFLFEYFSETQRNKGNFPGRFSGRQFSNSRSEMNVSTLELGDSALYLCASSPDTAVSYNEQFFGPGTRLTVL.

In its sample, this clonotype was seen many times. The rearrangement links TRBV4-3 to TRBJ2-1; 8 nucleotides match TRBD2. Near its end, the DNA agrees better with TRBJ2-7, so the J call may be wrong. Germline V gene lookup returns CDR1 LGHNA and CDR2 YSLEER. The length of the CDR3 is 15 residues. CDR3 sequence reads: CASSQEGLGNNEQYF. Written as DNA, the CDR3 is TGCGCCAGCAGCCAAGAGGGACTAGGCAACAATGAGCAGTACTTC.

Concerning this clonotype itself: One junction end does not reproduce the germline sequence, and a read error may be involved. The rearrangement uses TRBV12-3 or TRBV12-4 and TRBJ2-4; 8 bases are a match to TRBD2. CDR3 length: 14 residues. In nucleotides, the CDR3 is TGCCGCGGCACGGGGGGGGGTGCCAGAAACATGCAGTATTTC. Its protein is CRGTGGGARNMQYF.

The chain carries TRBV7-2 and TRBJ2-5, with D possibly being TRBD1 or TRBD2 (5 bases each). The DNA end is more similar to TRBJ2-1, so the J call may be wrong. Per the germline V gene, CDR1 is SGHTA and CDR2 is FQGNSA. This CDR3 spans 15 amino acids. For the CDR3, the DNA is TGTGCCAGCAGCTTAGGGGACCAGGGAGAAGAGACCCAGTTCTTC. It encodes CASSLGDQGEETQFF.

This sequence joins TRBV10-3 and TRBJ2-3, with D perhaps TRBD1 or TRBD2 (7 bases each). Germline values: CDR1 ENHRY, CDR2 SYGVKD. This CDR3 spans 15 amino acids. V dropped 11 bases and J dropped 6 bases, with 24 bases sitting between them. CDR3 sequence reads: CAGGLQGGTTDTQYF. DNA for the CDR3: TGTGCCGGGGGCCTCCAGGGGGGGACCACCGATACGCAGTATTTT.

The V gene is TRBV12-3 or TRBV12-4, the J gene TRBJ2-3, with TRBD2 matching 10 bases. The CDR3 consists of 17 residues. After removal of 4 bases from V and 9 bases from J, the junction contained 16 bases not matched to a gene. The CDR3 here is CASSWAGLADYTGTQYF. CDR3 DNA: TGTGCCAGCAGTTGGGCTGGACTAGCGGACTACACCGGGACGCAGTATTTT.

A remark on this clonotype: An end of the junction differs from the germline gene, which may be a read error. The chain employs TRBV12-3 or TRBV12-4 and TRBJ2-4; the D gene is possibly TRBD2 (6 bases). The CDR3 has 14 amino acids. The CDR3 bases are TGCGGCGTCACGGGGCGGGGTGCCAAAAACATTCAGTACTTC. Translated, it gives CGVTGRGAKNIQYF.

This clonotype is medium-sized in the sample. The chain recombines TRBV10-3 with TRBJ2-5, with 11 bases aligning to TRBD2. V was clipped by 5 bases and J by 5 bases; unmatched bases: 4. CDR3 length equals 14 residues. CDR1 is ENHRY and CDR2 is SYGVKD in the germline V gene. The CDR3 DNA sequence: TGTGCCATCAGTCCGGGACTAGCGGATGAGACCCAGTACTTC. Translated, it gives CAISPGLADETQYF.

This clonotype appeared a few times. The rearrangement uses TRBV28 and TRBJ2-1; TRBD1 matches 7 bases. CDR3 size: 15 residues. Germline trimming cut 5 bases from V and 1 base from J; bases unmatched to any gene: 5. Germline CDR1 and CDR2: MDHEN and SYDVKM. CDR3 protein: CASSITGASYNEQFF. In nucleotides, the CDR3 is TGTGCCAGCAGTATCACAGGGGCGTCCTACAATGAGCAGTTCTTC.

Details on this clonotype: Relative to the germline gene, one junction end is altered; a read error may explain this. This chain uses TRBV6-8 with TRBJ2-4; D may be TRBD2 (6 bases). TRBJ2-5 matches the DNA end more closely, so the J call is doubtful. Germline loops: CDR1 MNHGY, CDR2 SAAAGT. The CDR3 extends over 16 amino acids. The CDR3 nucleotides read TGTTCCAGCGCGGGGCCCGGTGGCCGTGGGGCTGAGACCCAGTACTTC. Translating gives CSSAGPGGRGAETQYF.

The chain carries TRBV3-1 and TRBJ1-4; D gene uncertain. CDR1 is LGHDT and CDR2 is YNNKEL in the germline V gene (reference sequence). This CDR3 region has 14 residues. V was pared by 0 bases and J by 0 bases, with 2 bases between. CDR3 sequence reads: CASSQDTTNEKLFF. The CDR3 nucleotides read TGTGCCAGCAGCCAAGACACAACTAATGAAAAACTGTTTTTT.

The chain combines TRBV6-1 with TRBJ1-6, with 8 positions matching TRBD1. CDR1 is MNHNS, CDR2 SASEGT, per germline. The CDR3 is 15 amino acids. V trimming: 6 bases; J trimming: 10 bases; junction bases outside the gene matches: 11. The CDR3 is CASSRMDRARSPLHF. The CDR3 nucleotides read TGTGCCAGCAGCAGAATGGACAGGGCCCGATCACCCCTCCACTTT.

Details on this clonotype: The junction differs from germline at one of its ends, possibly a read error. V usage is TRBV12-3 or TRBV12-4 and J usage is TRBJ2-3; D is perhaps TRBD1 (6 bases). The CDR3 spans 14 residues. The CDR3 loop is CASSWGRARDTQYF. Written as DNA, the CDR3 is TGTGCGAGCAGCTGGGGGCGGGCCCGAGATACCCAGTATTTT.